The next 10 T cell receptor beta chains were all read from a single sample in a study of T cells of healthy individuals. TCRdb reanalysed the 5' RACE reads using MiXCR and keeps one entry per CDR3 protein. This sample carries about 96,000 distinct CDR3 sequences, 17% of them seen once, and the ten largest clones take 6.2%. The receptors were sampled from a human donor in good health.

A note on this clonotype: A much larger clone differs from this one at a single base, so this may be a read error. The rearrangement links TRBV9 to TRBJ2-3; TRBD1 might be the D (6 bases). V lost 0 bases to trimming and J lost 0 bases, with 14 bases between them. Germline V gene sequence: CDR1 SGDLS, CDR2 YYNGEE. This CDR3 spans 17 amino acids. CDR3 in DNA: TGTGCCAGCAGCGTAGCTTCTGGGGGCGCCAGCACAGATACGCAGTATTTT. Its protein product is CASSVASGGASTDTQYF. Drawing the rest from reference TRBV9 and TRBJ2-3, the complete variable domain is DSGVTQTPKHLITATGQRVTLRCSPRSGDLSVYWYQQSLDQGLQFLIQYYNGEERAKGNILERFSAQQFPDLHSELNLSSLELGDSALYFCASSVASGGASTDTQYFGPGTRLTVL.

This chain links TRBV5-8 with TRBJ1-1; perhaps TRBD1 as D (5 bases). V was pared by 1 base and J by 5 bases, with 15 bases between. Germline assignment: CDR1 SGHTS and CDR2 YDEGEE. The CDR3 runs 15 residues. The CDR3 protein is CASSLYLGLWTEAFF. CDR3 coding DNA: TGTGCCAGCAGCTTGTATCTGGGGCTTTGGACTGAAGCTTTCTTT.

This clonotype was seen a handful of times. This chain uses TRBV14 with TRBJ2-7, with 8 nucleotides matching TRBD1. V gave up 1 base and J gave up 6 bases; unmatched junction bases: 2. CDR3 length: 13 amino acids. Germline CDR1 reads SGHDN; CDR2 reads FVKESK. The CDR3, as DNA: TGTGCCAGCAGCCAAGTGGACAGGGTCGAGCAGTACTTC. It codes for CASSQVDRVEQYF.

This rearrangement joins TRBV28 to TRBJ2-1; no definite D call. In germline, CDR1 is MDHEN, CDR2 SYDVKM. V was pared by 3 bases and J by 10 bases, with 16 bases between. This CDR3 contains 14 residues. The CDR3 loop is CASSLTLARREQFF. CDR3 sequence (DNA): TGTGCCAGCAGTTTGACTCTGGCCAGGAGAGAGCAGTTCTTC.

This chain connects TRBV20-1 to TRBJ2-1; 12 bases are a match to TRBD2. Germline V lookup: CDR1 DFQATT, CDR2 SNEGSKA (reference sequence). The CDR3 is 15 amino acids. J lost 10 bases, V lost 6 bases, and 13 bases had no gene match. CDR3 sequence reads: CSAGSSGGALGEQFF. The CDR3, as DNA: TGCAGTGCGGGCTCTAGCGGGGGGGCCTTAGGAGAGCAGTTCTTC.

In this sample, this clonotype turned up many times. This chain connects TRBV4-1 to TRBJ2-3; no definite D call. Deletions cut 0 bases from V and 6 bases from J, with 4 bases between. Germline V gene data show CDR1 as MGHRA and CDR2 as YSYEKL. The CDR3 has 12 amino acids. The CDR3: CASSQDRDTQYF. CDR3 bases: TGCGCCAGCAGCCAAGATAGGGATACGCAGTATTTT.

The rearrangement links TRBV14 to TRBJ2-5; D is unresolved. Trimming left V 5 bases short and J 2 bases short, with 9 bases between. There are 13 residues in the CDR3. The germline gives CDR1 SGHDN, CDR2 FVKESK. The CDR3 bases are TGTGCCAGCAGCTCACAAATTCAAGAGACCCAGTACTTC. This gives the protein CASSSQIQETQYF.

As regards this clonotype: This may come from a read error, since a much larger clone is one base off. Since no conserved phenylalanine or tryptophan closes the CDR3, a read error is the likely cause. The V and J genes are TRBV11-2 and TRBJ2-7; D might be TRBD1 (5 bases). This CDR3 comprises 13 residues. The ends were cut back, 2 bases at V and 9 bases at J, with 14 bases in the middle. Germline CDR1 reads SGHAT; CDR2 reads FQNNGV. DNA of the CDR3: TGTGCCAGCAGCTTACTGAGGTGGGGCGTGCAGTACCTC. Translating it yields CASSLLRWGVQYL.

The CDR3, as DNA: TGTGCCACCAGCAACCACCCTCGTGATGAGCAGTTCTTC. Encoded protein: CATSNHPRDEQFF. The V call is TRBV15, the J call TRBJ2-1; the D is unclear. Germline V lookup: CDR1 LNHNV, CDR2 YYDKDF (reference sequence). This CDR3 is 13 amino acids long. Trimming cost V 4 bases and J 8 bases, with 12 bases left between them.

This clonotype was recorded many times. The chain employs TRBV14 and TRBJ2-5; TRBD2 is a possible D gene (5 bases). Deletions cut 2 bases from V and 0 bases from J, with 7 bases between. The CDR3 length is 14 residues. Germline CDR1 is SGHDN and CDR2 is FVKESK. CDR3 nucleotides: TGTGCCAGCAGCCAACGGGGTTACCAAGAGACCCAGTACTTC. Protein: CASSQRGYQETQYF.